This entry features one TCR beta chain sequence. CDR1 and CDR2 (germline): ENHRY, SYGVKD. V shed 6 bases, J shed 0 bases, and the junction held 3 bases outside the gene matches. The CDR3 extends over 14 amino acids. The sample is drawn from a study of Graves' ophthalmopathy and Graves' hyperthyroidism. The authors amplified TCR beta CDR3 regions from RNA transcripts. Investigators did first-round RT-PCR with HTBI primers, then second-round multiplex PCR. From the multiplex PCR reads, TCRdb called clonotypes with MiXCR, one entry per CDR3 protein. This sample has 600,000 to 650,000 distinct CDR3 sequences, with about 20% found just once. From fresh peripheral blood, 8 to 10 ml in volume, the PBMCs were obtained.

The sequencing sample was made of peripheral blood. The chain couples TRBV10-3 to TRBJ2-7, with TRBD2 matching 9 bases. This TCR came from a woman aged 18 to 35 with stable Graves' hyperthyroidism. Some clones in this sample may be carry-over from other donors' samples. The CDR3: CAIRSSGNSYEQYF. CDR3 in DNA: TGTGCCATCAGATCTAGCGGGAACTCCTACGAGCAGTACTTC.